Each of the 7 T cell receptor beta chains below was sequenced from the same sample in a study of T cell responses to AZD1222 COVID-19 vaccine. Assay used: immunoSEQ multiplex PCR; TCRdb lists only in-frame clones, some missing. The sample holds 250,000 to 300,000 clones, 85% to 95% seen once. The starting material was peripheral blood, obtained 28 days after the second AZD1222 dose. The receptors derive from an adult who received the AZD1222 COVID-19 vaccine.

The J gene is TRBJ1-5, the V gene TRBV28; no clear D. This CDR3 spans 14 amino acids. Trimming removed 2 bases from V and 6 bases from J, with 11 bases in between. Germline CDR1 is MDHEN and CDR2 is SYDVKM. CDR3 region: CASSLEGRPQPQHF. CDR3 sequence (DNA): TGTGCCAGCAGTTTAGAGGGTCGACCTCAGCCCCAGCATTTT.

The gene calls are TRBV19 and TRBJ1-1, with TRBD1 as a possible D gene (5 bases). The V end was cut by 10 bases, the J end by 6 bases, with 21 bases between. Germline CDR1 LNHDA, CDR2 SQIVND (reference sequence). This CDR3 is built from 14 residues. CDR3 amino acids: CATRGEGVKSEAFF. The CDR3 DNA follows: TGTGCCACCCGCGGGGAAGGGGTGAAATCTGAAGCTTTCTTT.

Comment on this clone: This sample also contains other DNA sequences that code for the same CDR3. The rearrangement joins TRBV7-9 to TRBJ2-3; D not certain. V lost 3 bases and J lost 6, with 4 bases in between. CDR3 length equals 11 residues. Germline assignment: CDR1 SEHNR and CDR2 FQNEAQ (reference sequence). The CDR3 here is CASSFRDTQYF. The CDR3, as DNA: TGTGCCAGCAGCTTCCGGGATACGCAGTATTTT.

This chain links TRBV24-1 with TRBJ2-2; tentatively, D is TRBD1 (6 bases). Trimming shortened V by 7 bases and J by 5 bases, and 19 bases separated the two germline ends. Per the germline V gene, CDR1 is KGHDR and CDR2 is SFDVKD. The CDR3 length is 16 residues. DNA of the CDR3: TGTGCCACCAGCAGCCCAACAGGGCTAGGGACCGGGGAGCTGTTTTTT. It is translated as CATSSPTGLGTGELFF.

This clone was picked up a small number of times. The gene calls are TRBV7-9 and TRBJ2-7; 8 bases agree with TRBD1. There are 15 residues in the CDR3. Germline V gene data show CDR1 as SEHNR and CDR2 as FQNEAQ (reference sequence). Trimming at V came to 2 bases and at J to 4 bases, leaving 7 bases not matched to a gene. The CDR3 here is CASSLSGDRGYEQYF. The CDR3 nucleotides are TGTGCCAGCAGCTTATCTGGAGACAGGGGTTACGAGCAGTACTTC.

This chain connects TRBV28 to TRBJ1-1; D remains ambiguous. Germline V gives CDR1 MDHEN, CDR2 SYDVKM. CDR3 length equals 13 residues. The V end was cut by 6 bases, the J end by 5 bases, with 13 bases between. The CDR3 coding sequence is TGTGCCAGCAGCCCGACTTGGATAACTGAAGCTTTCTTT. It codes for CASSPTWITEAFF.

This chain links TRBV18 with TRBJ1-2; possibly TRBD1 for D (6 bases). Trimming left V 2 bases short and J 5 bases short, with 21 bases between. Germline V gives CDR1 KGHSH, CDR2 LQKENI. This CDR3 contains 17 residues. CDR3 sequence (DNA): TGTGCCAGCTCACCAAGTTGGGACAACTATATTGGTTATGGCTACACCTTC. Its protein product is CASSPSWDNYIGYGYTF.